This is a list of T cell receptor beta chains from one sample in a study of blood T cell repertoires in COVID-19. The method was immunoSEQ multiplex PCR; TCRdb's version includes in-frame clones alone and lacks a portion of them. The repertoire holds 150,000 to 200,000 clones, with 80% to 90% as singletons. The sample consisted of PBMCs or T cells enriched from blood (not recorded which). The receptor set was obtained from a man aged 50-59 years who had recovered from COVID-19. Both conserved end residues are part of each CDR3. Each record gives: clone size, V gene, D gene, CDR3 length, J gene, CDR3 protein, CDR3 DNA. The D gene is left open where the match is weak. Clone size is given for some rows only: seen once, a few or many times, or a class if the clone is expanded.

few,TRBV15,.,13,TRBJ1-5,CATSLSSNQPQHF,TGTGCCACCAGCTTGAGTAGCAATCAGCCCCAGCATTTT
once,TRBV25-1,.,13,TRBJ1-6,CASSSRANSPLHF,TGTGCCAGCAGTAGTAGAGCTAATTCACCCCTCCACTTT
.,TRBV3-1/TRBV3-2,TRBD2,13,TRBJ2-1,CASSLSTSGRQFF,TGTGCCAGCAGCCTCTCGACTAGCGGGCGGCAGTTCTTC
.,TRBV2,.,16,TRBJ2-3,CASDTRGADPPDTQYF,TGTGCCAGCGACACTCGCGGGGCAGACCCTCCAGATACGCAGTATTTT
once,TRBV2,.,11,TRBJ2-5,CARSGGETQYF,TGTGCCAGATCTGGGGGGGAGACCCAGTACTTC
.,TRBV28,.,11,TRBJ2-1,CATTSRDEQFF,TGTGCCACCACAAGCAGGGATGAGCAGTTCTTC
.,TRBV6-4,TRBD1,15,TRBJ2-7,CASSIVPGQAYEQYF,TGTGCCAGCAGTATCGTCCCGGGACAGGCCTACGAGCAGTACTTC
.,TRBV9,TRBD1,15,TRBJ1-1,CASSPMDRGVTEAFF,TGTGCCAGCAGCCCAATGGACAGGGGTGTTACTGAAGCTTTCTTT
.,TRBV5-1,.,12,TRBJ1-2,CASRETDYGYTF,TGCGCCAGCAGGGAGACGGATTATGGCTACACCTTC
.,TRBV28,.,11,TRBJ1-2,CASTTRYGYTF,TGTGCCAGCACAACGAGGTATGGCTACACCTTC
once,TRBV9,TRBD1,15,TRBJ1-2,CASTASDRLGYGYTF,TGTGCCAGCACCGCATCGGACAGGTTAGGGTATGGCTACACCTTC
.,TRBV30,TRBD1,17,TRBJ2-5,CAWTGQGPRTYQETQYF,TGTGCCTGGACGGGACAGGGGCCCAGGACGTACCAAGAGACCCAGTACTTC
.,TRBV10-3,TRBD1,14,TRBJ2-5,CAISERDREETQYF,TGTGCCATCAGTGAGCGGGACAGGGAAGAGACCCAGTACTTC
.,TRBV7-2,TRBD1,14,TRBJ1-4,CASSGQGTGEKLFF,TGTGCCAGCAGCGGACAGGGGACGGGTGAAAAACTGTTTTTT
few,TRBV7-9,.,14,TRBJ1-5,CAITPSAFGQPQHF,TGTGCCATCACCCCCTCCGCGTTCGGTCAGCCCCAGCATTTT
.,TRBV9,TRBD1,14,TRBJ2-7,CASSVGQGPYEQYF,TGTGCCAGCAGCGTCGGACAGGGTCCCTACGAGCAGTACTTC
once,TRBV4-1,.,16,TRBJ2-7,CASSQPTKTKTYEQYF,TGCGCCAGCAGCCAACCGACTAAGACGAAGACCTACGAGCAGTACTTC
.,TRBV9,TRBD2,17,TRBJ2-3,CASSVAPSGGAEDTQYF,TGTGCCAGCAGCGTAGCTCCTAGCGGGGGGGCCGAAGATACGCAGTATTTT
.,TRBV29-1,TRBD1,13,TRBJ1-4,CSVGRGGNEKLFF,TGCAGCGTTGGGCGAGGGGGCAATGAAAAACTGTTTTTT
.,TRBV6-5,TRBD2,14,TRBJ2-1,CASSASGGVNEQFF,TGTGCCAGCAGCGCTAGCGGGGGTGTCAATGAGCAGTTCTTC
.,TRBV12-3/TRBV12-4,.,9,TRBJ2-5,CASPRAQYF,TGTGCCAGTCCCCGGGCCCAGTACTTC
.,TRBV5-1,.,14,TRBJ2-3,CASSLSRSTDTQYF,TGCGCCAGCAGCTTATCGAGATCCACAGATACGCAGTATTTT
.,TRBV6-1,.,13,TRBJ1-2,CASSESTVRGYTF,TGTGCCAGCAGTGAAAGCACTGTTCGGGGCTACACCTTC
.,TRBV18,.,15,TRBJ1-1,CASSPPRGALTEAFF,TGTGCCAGCTCACCACCGCGGGGGGCGCTGACTGAAGCTTTCTTT
.,TRBV4-2,.,13,TRBJ1-1,CASSQDRSAEAFF,TGTGCCAGCAGCCAAGATCGTAGTGCTGAAGCTTTCTTT
.,TRBV5-1,.,13,TRBJ2-1,CASSLGGFNEQFF,TGCGCCAGCAGCTTGGGAGGATTCAATGAGCAGTTCTTC
once,TRBV19,TRBD1,15,TRBJ1-2,CASSTTGQLNYGYTF,TGTGCCAGTAGTACAACGGGACAGCTTAACTATGGCTACACCTTC
few,TRBV2,.,15,TRBJ2-7,CASSGKVGSSYEQYF,TGTGCCAGCAGTGGAAAGGTAGGGAGCTCCTACGAGCAGTACTTC
.,TRBV5-1,.,13,TRBJ2-1,CASSPDSRSEQFF,TGCGCCAGCAGCCCGGACAGTCGTAGTGAGCAGTTCTTC
.,TRBV19,.,13,TRBJ1-5,CASSRGSNQPQHF,TGTGCCAGTAGTCGGGGGAGCAATCAGCCCCAGCATTTT
.,TRBV7-9,TRBD1,14,TRBJ2-3,CATGGQGSTDTQYF,TGTGCCACCGGGGGACAGGGTAGCACAGATACGCAGTATTTT
.,TRBV5-1,.,12,TRBJ2-1,CASSRLGLEQFF,TGCGCCAGCAGCCGACTAGGCCTTGAGCAGTTCTTC
.,TRBV4-1,.,13,TRBJ1-5,CASSPPSSQPQHF,TGCGCCAGCAGCCCGCCTTCGAGTCAGCCCCAGCATTTT
.,TRBV6-5,TRBD1,12,TRBJ2-7,CASKGQGDEQYF,TGTGCCAGCAAGGGACAGGGAGACGAGCAGTACTTC
few,TRBV28,.,12,TRBJ1-5,CASRVGNQPQHF,TGTGCCAGCAGGGTCGGGAATCAGCCCCAGCATTTT
.,TRBV7-2,TRBD1,16,TRBJ1-3,CASSYRTGLSGNTIYF,TGTGCCAGCAGCTACCGGACAGGTCTCTCTGGAAACACCATATATTTT
.,TRBV15,.,16,TRBJ2-2,CATSRDRVTNTGELFF,TGTGCCACCAGCAGAGACAGGGTTACGAACACCGGGGAGCTGTTTTTT
.,TRBV15,.,16,TRBJ1-4,CATSRDLNTVNEKLFF,TGTGCCACCAGCAGAGATTTAAACACAGTTAATGAAAAACTGTTTTTT
.,TRBV6-4,.,17,TRBJ1-2,CASSDAPFQGLDGGYTF,TGTGCCAGCAGTGATGCTCCATTCCAGGGGTTAGATGGTGGCTACACCTTC
once,TRBV6-5,.,13,TRBJ2-7,CASSTDGAYEQYF,TGTGCCAGCAGCACGGACGGGGCCTACGAGCAGTACTTC
.,TRBV12-3/TRBV12-4,.,13,TRBJ1-2,CASSQTVNYGYTF,TGTGCCAGCAGTCAGACAGTTAACTATGGCTACACCTTC
.,TRBV3-1/TRBV3-2,TRBD1,16,TRBJ1-6,CASSPTGTGGNSPLHF,TGTGCCAGCAGCCCAACCGGGACAGGGGGGAATTCACCCCTCCACTTT
.,TRBV6-2/TRBV6-3,TRBD1,20,TRBJ1-5,CASSRDRGRLASYSNQPQHF,TGTGCCAGCAGCCGAGACAGGGGGCGACTAGCATCCTATAGCAATCAGCCCCAGCATTTT
.,TRBV2,TRBD2,15,TRBJ2-1,CASIELAGGRNEQFF,TGTGCCAGCATCGAACTAGCGGGGGGGCGGAATGAGCAGTTCTTC
.,TRBV11-2,TRBD2,18,TRBJ2-1,CASSFSSGGPSSYNEQFF,TGTGCCAGCAGCTTTTCTAGCGGGGGGCCGAGCTCCTACAATGAGCAGTTCTTC
.,TRBV25-1,TRBD1,13,TRBJ1-4,CASKGAAGEKLFF,TGTGCCAGCAAGGGGGCAGCGGGTGAAAAACTGTTTTTT
once,TRBV6-5,.,15,TRBJ2-1,CASSYEPDFYNEQFF,TGTGCCAGCAGTTACGAACCGGACTTTTACAATGAGCAGTTCTTC
.,TRBV6-4,TRBD1,13,TRBJ2-1,CASSGQGVNEQFF,TGTGCCAGCTCGGGACAGGGTGTAAATGAGCAGTTCTTC
few,TRBV7-9,.,14,TRBJ1-1,CASSLEGLGTEAFF,TGTGCCAGCAGCTTAGAGGGGCTCGGCACTGAAGCTTTCTTT
.,TRBV19,TRBD1,15,TRBJ1-2,CASSIQTGASYGYTF,TGTGCCAGTAGTATCCAGACAGGGGCGTCCTATGGCTACACCTTC
.,TRBV19,.,12,TRBJ1-4,CASSPREEKLFF,TGTGCCAGTAGTCCCCGGGAGGAAAAACTGTTTTTT